One sample yielded the 16 T cell receptor beta chains listed below, sequenced in a study of patients with pleural tuberculosis. TCRdb passed the reads through MiXCR, listing each CDR3 protein once. The sample holds around 50,000 distinct CDR3 sequences; about 6.8% are singletons and the top ten take 15% to 20%. These receptors were obtained from a human donor with pleural tuberculosis.

This clonotype was counted ten times or more. The chain combines TRBV28 with TRBJ2-7, with 7 bases matching TRBD2. Germline assignment: CDR1 MDHEN and CDR2 SYDVKM. Germline trimming cut 6 bases from V and 6 bases from J; bases unmatched to any gene: 11. This CDR3 spans 14 amino acids. In DNA form, the CDR3 reads TGTGCCAGCAGGGGGGACTACGGTGTCCTCGAGCAGTACTTC. This translates into CASRGDYGVLEQYF.

This clonotype was recorded a few times. The chain couples TRBV4-2 to TRBJ2-1; D is undetermined. CDR3 length: 13 residues. Per the germline V gene, CDR1 is LGHNA and CDR2 is YNFKEQ. V gave up 7 bases and J gave up 6 bases, with 13 bases separating them. CDR3 bases: TGTGCCAGCAACCTTGGGGTACGCAATGAGCAGTTCTTC. This encodes CASNLGVRNEQFF.

This clonotype has ten or more counts. The chain combines TRBV6-1 with TRBJ2-7; D may be TRBD1 or TRBD2 (6 bases each). The CDR3 contains 14 residues. The germline gives CDR1 MNHNS, CDR2 SASEGT. The V end lost 2 bases, the J end lost 1 base, and 9 bases lay between the germline ends. The CDR3 region is CASSETGASYEQYF. As DNA, the CDR3 is TGTGCCAGCAGTGAAACGGGGGCTTCCTACGAGCAGTACTTC.

This clonotype was picked up many times. The chain couples TRBV6-2 or TRBV6-3 to TRBJ2-1; TRBD2 matches at 13 bases. The CDR3 covers 17 residues. Germline V gene lookup returns CDR1 MNHEY and CDR2 SVGEGT. The V segment lost 0 bases and the J segment 1 base; nucleotides outside the gene matches: 0. As DNA, the CDR3 is TGTGCCAGCAGTTACTCGGGACTAGCGGGATCCTACAATGAGCAGTTCTTC. This gives the protein CASSYSGLAGSYNEQFF.

This clonotype was observed at least ten times. V and J are TRBV7-6 and TRBJ1-3; D not certain. Trimming shortened V by 1 base and J by 0 bases, and 7 bases separated the two germline ends. The length of the CDR3 is 15 residues. Looked up from germline, CDR1 is SGHVS and CDR2 is FNYEAQ. CDR3 loop: CASSLGAGSGNTIYF. The CDR3 DNA sequence: TGTGCCAGCAGCTTAGGGGCGGGCTCTGGAAACACCATATATTTT.

The chain couples TRBV29-1 to TRBJ2-2, with no clear D. In germline, CDR1 is SQVTM, CDR2 ANQGSEA. CDR3 length: 13 amino acids. V gave up 1 base and J gave up 4 bases, with 7 bases separating them. The CDR3 is CSVEGPTTGELFF. The CDR3 DNA follows: TGCAGCGTTGAAGGTCCTACCACCGGGGAGCTGTTTTTT.

A word on this clonotype: A single base separates this from a much larger clone, so it may be a read error. This CDR3 fails to terminate in the conserved phenylalanine or tryptophan, so it likely reflects a read error. This chain connects TRBV12-3 or TRBV12-4 to TRBJ1-2, with TRBD1 matching 7 bases. CDR3 size: 14 residues. After removal of 6 bases from V and 4 bases from J, the junction contained 8 bases not matched to a gene. The CDR3 protein is CASSPDGTVYGYTL. The CDR3 bases are TGTGCCAGCAGCCCTGATGGGACAGTCTATGGCTACACCCTC.

This clonotype showed up many times. This chain connects TRBV20-1 to TRBJ2-7, with 9 bases fitting TRBD2. Unmatched junction bases numbered 2, after V lost 4 bases and J lost 1 base. CDR3 length: 13 amino acids. Germline V lookup: CDR1 DFQATT, CDR2 SNEGSKA (reference sequence). CDR3: CSAMSGRSYEQYF. CDR3 coding DNA: TGCAGTGCTATGAGCGGGAGGTCCTACGAGCAGTACTTC.

The table lists this clonotype with a few counts. In DNA, the CDR3 is TGCAGCGTTGAAGCGTTACGAGGACAGCAAGCTTTCTTT. It yields the protein CSVEALRGQQAFF. V usage is TRBV29-1 and J usage is TRBJ1-1; D perhaps matches TRBD1 (6 bases). CDR1 and CDR2 (germline): SQVTM, ANQGSEA. With 1 base removed from V and 9 bases from J, the gap between germline ends came to 15 bases. The CDR3 has 13 amino acids.

Many counts were recorded for this clonotype. The J gene is TRBJ2-3, the V gene TRBV2; 8 positions match TRBD2. Per the germline V gene, CDR1 is SNHLY and CDR2 is FYNNEI. V was pared by 4 bases and J by 4 bases, with 4 bases of the junction left unmatched. CDR3 length: 14 amino acids. CDR3 DNA sequence: TGTGCCAGCAGTGGGGGACTAGTCTCAGATACGCAGTATTTT. Its translation is CASSGGLVSDTQYF.

This clonotype turned up a few times. J is TRBJ2-7 and V is TRBV5-1; D perhaps matches TRBD2 (6 bases). CDR1 and CDR2 (germline): SGHRS, YFSETQ. V was trimmed by 4 bases and J by 5 bases, leaving 16 bases between them. The CDR3 loop spans 14 amino acids. DNA for the CDR3: TGCGCCAGCAGCGACGGTCGGGGGTCCCACGAGCAGTACTTC. The encoded protein is CASSDGRGSHEQYF. The full variable domain, rest sourced from reference TRBV5-1 and TRBJ2-7, is KAGVTQTPRYLIKTRGQQVTLSCSPISGHRSVSWYQQTPGQGLQFLFEYFSETQRNKGNFPGRFSGRQFSNSRSEMNVSTLELGDSALYLCASSDGRGSHEQYFGPGTRLTVT.

This clonotype was detected only a few times. The chain joins TRBV7-3 to TRBJ1-1; 9 bases are shared with TRBD1. V trimming: 4 bases; J trimming: 4 bases; junction bases outside the gene matches: 1. The CDR3 loop spans 13 amino acids. CDR1 is SGHTA, CDR2 FQGTGA, per germline. The CDR3 DNA reads TGTGCCAGCAGCTGGGACAGGGTCACTGAAGCTTTCTTT. Protein sequence: CASSWDRVTEAFF.

This clonotype appeared many times. The germline gene is not matched at one end of the junction; a read error may be the cause. The gene calls are TRBV27 and TRBJ1-1, with D perhaps TRBD1 (5 bases). Germline values: CDR1 MNHEY, CDR2 SMNVEV (reference sequence). The CDR3 extends over 12 amino acids. CDR3 in DNA: TGTGCCAGTAGTTCCGGGGGAGCTGAAGCTTTCTTT. Amino acids: CASSSGGAEAFF.

The table lists this clonotype with many counts. J is TRBJ2-1 and V is TRBV6-2 or TRBV6-3; D uncertain. Trimming removed 4 bases from V and 3 bases from J, with 10 bases in between. This CDR3 comprises 14 residues. From germline, CDR1 is MNHEY and CDR2 SVGEGT. CDR3 amino acids: CASSWISSYNEQFF. The DNA of the CDR3 is TGTGCCAGCAGTTGGATTAGCAGCTACAATGAGCAGTTCTTC.

Concerning this clonotype itself: A much larger clone lies a single base off, so this may be a read error. In DNA form, the CDR3 reads TGTGCCAGCACCCCAGCGGGAGTTAGTAATGAGCAGTTCTTC. This sequence encodes CASTPAGVSNEQFF. The chain carries TRBV11-1 and TRBJ2-1, with 8 bases that match TRBD2. Germline lookup yields CDR1 SGHAT and CDR2 FQDESV (reference sequence). CDR3 length equals 14 residues. V shed 7 bases, J shed 7 bases, and the junction held 9 bases outside the gene matches.

CDR3 in DNA: TGTGCCAGCAGCCCTAGCCTCACGCAGGATCAAGAGACCCAGTACTTC. Translated, it gives CASSPSLTQDQETQYF. This chain joins TRBV4-2 and TRBJ2-5; maybe TRBD2 (5 bases). The V gene lost 4 bases and the J gene lost 2 bases, with 17 bases spanning the gap. The germline V gene encodes CDR1 LGHNA and CDR2 YNFKEQ. CDR3 length equals 16 residues.